The 28 T cell receptor beta chains below all came from one sample that was sequenced in a study of tumor-infiltrating lymphocytes in primary liver carcinoma. Unsorted whole blood yielded blood RNA, and germline DNA was extracted as well. With roughly 540 ng total RNA as template and a constant-region primer, TCR beta cDNA was made. Slightly modified ARM-PCR, run as three nested multiplex PCR rounds, produced the TCR beta libraries. The first two PCR rounds used TRBV1-TRBV30 forward primers with a C-beta reverse primer, around 10 cycles each. TCRdb re-derived calls from the multiplex PCR reads in MiXCR, one entry per CDR3 protein. The sample shows a few hundred thousand distinct CDR3 sequences, approximately 58% of them seen only once. The sequenced sample consisted of peripheral blood. The source is a woman aged 25 to 45 with primary liver carcinoma and hepatitis B virus infection.

In regard to this clonotype: The junction departs from germline at one end; a sequencing error may be responsible. The rearrangement links TRBV10-1 to TRBJ2-3; D gene ambiguous. Germline values: CDR1 WNHNN, CDR2 SYGVQD (reference sequence). The CDR3 totals 14 residues. This chain's CDR3 is CASRSATRSDTQYF. CDR3 bases: TGCGCCAGCAGATCTGCTACGAGGTCAGATACGCAGTATTTC.

This clonotype was recorded at least ten times. The chain employs TRBV4-2 and TRBJ2-3; 7 bases align to TRBD2. J lost 1 base, V lost 3 bases, and 4 bases had no gene match. Germline lookup yields CDR1 LGHNA and CDR2 YNFKEQ. The length of the CDR3 is 15 residues. CDR3 protein: CASSQREYGTDTQYF. As DNA, the CDR3 is TGTGCCAGCAGCCAGCGGGAGTATGGCACAGATACGCAGTATTTT.

As concerns this clonotype: A much larger clone lies one base from this, so it may be a read error. The chain recombines TRBV12-3 or TRBV12-4 with TRBJ1-1; D unresolved. This CDR3 has 14 amino acids. CDR3 in amino acids: CASSLTQMNTQAFF. The DNA for the CDR3 is TGTGCCAGCAGTTTAACACAGATGAACACTCAAGCTTTCTTT.

V gene TRBV5-4 combines with J gene TRBJ2-7; TRBD2 matches 10 bases. From germline, CDR1 is SGHNT and CDR2 YYREEE (reference sequence). The CDR3 loop spans 16 amino acids. J lost 3 bases, V lost 3 bases, and 9 bases had no gene match. As DNA, the CDR3 is TGTGCCAGCAGCTCACGTCAGGGACTAGCGCTCTACGAGCAGTACTTC. Translated: CASSSRQGLALYEQYF. The full variable domain, with the rest looked up from reference TRBV5-4 and TRBJ2-7, is ETGVTQSPTHLIKTRGQQVTLRCSSQSGHNTVSWYQQALGQGPQFIFQYYREEENGRGNFPPRFSGLQFPNYSSELNVNALELDDSALYLCASSSRQGLALYEQYFGPGTRLTVT.

The V call is TRBV6-6, the J call TRBJ2-7; possibly TRBD2 for D (6 bases). Trimming left V 10 bases short and J 0 bases short, with 16 bases between. Germline-derived CDR1 and CDR2 are MNHNY and SVGAGI (reference sequence). The CDR3 covers 14 residues. The CDR3 nucleotides are TGTGCCACCCACCCTGGGGAGGTCTCCTACGAGCAGTACTTC. Its protein product is CATHPGEVSYEQYF.

Turning to this clonotype: A much larger clone sits a single nucleotide away, making a read error possible. The rearrangement uses TRBV4-1 and TRBJ2-1; tentative D call: TRBD1 (5 bases). Germline values: CDR1 MGHRA, CDR2 YSYEKL. This CDR3 is 15 amino acids long. Here the CDR3 DNA reads TGCACCAGCAGCCAAGAAGGGGCAGGTCTCAATGAGCAGTTCTTC. It specifies CTSSQEGAGLNEQFF.

The chain couples TRBV30 to TRBJ2-4, with a weak D call TRBD1 (5 bases). CDR1 and CDR2 (germline): GTSNPN, SVGIG (reference sequence). Trimming pared 2 bases from V and 7 bases from J, leaving 9 bases between. The CDR3 loop spans 12 amino acids. The CDR3 reads CAWSIGANIQYF. In DNA form, the CDR3 reads TGTGCCTGGAGTATAGGGGCGAACATTCAGTACTTC.

As for this clonotype: One junction end does not reproduce the germline sequence, and a read error may be involved. This chain connects TRBV12-3 or TRBV12-4 to TRBJ1-3; D gene ambiguous. The CDR3 has 15 residues. The CDR3 DNA is TGTGCCAGCACTCCCCCTGGAGGGAACGGAAACACCATGTATTTT. Translating it yields CASTPPGGNGNTMYF.

With respect to this clonotype: It may be a read error: a sequence one base away is much more abundant. The chain couples TRBV11-3 to TRBJ2-7; D is possibly TRBD2 (6 bases). CDR1 is SGHNT and CDR2 is YENEEA in the germline V gene. The CDR3 spans 14 residues. The DNA of the CDR3 is TGTCTTCGCCCCCAGATCCGGGGGATCTACGAGCAGTACTTC. This gives the protein CLRPQIRGIYEQYF.

Regarding this clonotype: Because the CDR3 is missing its conserved closing phenylalanine or tryptophan, this is likely a read error. The chain carries TRBV11-3 and TRBJ2-5, with a possible D match to TRBD2 (6 bases). Germline CDR1 reads SGHNT; CDR2 reads YENEEA. The CDR3 is 16 residues long. The CDR3 DNA reads TGTGCCGGCAGCTTAGGGACTGATGGCCGGCAAGAGACCCAGTACCTC. Translated, it gives CAGSLGTDGRQETQYL.

V and J are TRBV12-3 or TRBV12-4 and TRBJ2-7, with 9 bases fitting TRBD1. Trimming at V came to 5 bases and at J to 6 bases, leaving 17 bases not matched to a gene. The CDR3 is made up of 17 amino acids. CDR3 region: CASSTTNTGTGTSEQYF. The CDR3, as DNA: TGTGCCAGCAGTACCACGAACACCGGGACAGGGACCTCCGAGCAGTACTTC.

In the case of this clonotype: Given the absence of the conserved phenylalanine or tryptophan at the CDR3 end, a read error is likely. The rearrangement joins TRBV29-1 to TRBJ2-5; D is perhaps TRBD2 (6 bases). This CDR3 spans 14 amino acids. Trimming left V 4 bases short and J 6 bases short, with 18 bases between. The germline gives CDR1 SQVTM, CDR2 ANQGSEA. Written as DNA, the CDR3 is TGCAGCGTTGCCCTCCCCGGGGCGGGACAGACCCAGTACGTC. Its protein is CSVALPGAGQTQYV.

There are many counts of this clonotype. The V gene is TRBV4-3, the J gene TRBJ1-3; TRBD1 matches 7 bases. Germline lookup yields CDR1 LGHNA and CDR2 YSLEER. V lost 0 bases to trimming and J lost 4 bases; unmatched junction nucleotides: 15. The CDR3 sequence is 19 residues long. In DNA form, the CDR3 reads TGCGCCAGCAGCCAAGATATCGCACGGGGGGCAGGGGGAGGAAACACCATATATTTT. Translated: CASSQDIARGAGGGNTIYF.

This chain uses TRBV6-6 with TRBJ2-4; maybe TRBD2 (5 bases). CDR1 is MNHNY and CDR2 is SVGAGI in the germline V gene (reference sequence). The CDR3 is 13 amino acids. V lost 6 bases, J lost 7 bases, and 13 bases lay in between. The CDR3 loop is CASSPVTGNIQYF. In DNA, the CDR3 is TGTGCCAGCAGCCCTGTAACGGGGAACATTCAGTACTTC.

This clonotype was seen a few times. The genes are TRBV6-2 or TRBV6-3 and TRBJ1-5; tentatively, D is TRBD1 (5 bases). This CDR3 region has 17 residues. Per germline, CDR1 MNHEY and CDR2 SVGEGT. V was pared by 5 bases and J by 1 base, with 18 bases between. CDR3 in DNA: TGTGCCAGCAGTCACGAGAGGGGCAGGGTGAGCAATCAGCCCCAGCATTTT. Translated, it gives CASSHERGRVSNQPQHF.

Concerning this clonotype: The junction departs from germline at one end; a sequencing error may be responsible. V is TRBV11-3 and J is TRBJ2-7, with D perhaps matching TRBD2 (7 bases). Germline assignment: CDR1 SGHNT and CDR2 YENEEA. The CDR3 covers 16 residues. The CDR3 loop is CASSSRLGAGVHEQYF. CDR3 nucleotides: TGTGCCAGCAGCTCCCGGTTGGGGGCGGGGGTCCACGAACAGTACTTC.

Of note for this clonotype: At one end the junction does not follow the germline gene, possibly because of a read error. The chain recombines TRBV6-6 with TRBJ1-5, with D possibly matching TRBD1 (5 bases). The CDR3 contains 14 residues. CDR1 and CDR2 (germline): MNHNY, SVGAGI (reference sequence). The CDR3 DNA sequence: TGTGCTAGCAGGGTAGGGACGGCTAATCAGCCCCAGCATTTT. This encodes CASRVGTANQPQHF.

This clonotype came up many times. The rearrangement links TRBV29-1 to TRBJ2-1; weak D call: TRBD2 (6 bases). The CDR3 consists of 12 residues. Germline CDR1 reads SQVTM; CDR2 reads ANQGSEA. V was pared by 7 bases and J by 3 bases, with 10 bases between. In nucleotides, the CDR3 is TGCAGCGGTCCGGGACTCTACAATGAGCAGTTCTTC. Its translation: CSGPGLYNEQFF.

Turning to this clonotype: This may be a read error, as it is one base from a much larger clone. The genes are TRBV29-1 and TRBJ2-1; 8 nucleotides align to TRBD1. The junction had 9 bases not matched to a gene; V was cut back by 7 bases and J by 7 bases. The germline V gene encodes CDR1 SQVTM and CDR2 ANQGSEA. The CDR3 contains 13 residues. CDR3 in amino acids: CSGDRGCGNEQFF. The CDR3 nucleotides are TGCAGCGGAGACAGGGGATGTGGGAATGAGCAGTTCTTC.

Worth noting for this clonotype: A read error may explain this, as a much larger clone is one base away. J is TRBJ2-2 and V is TRBV6-2 or TRBV6-3; 9 bases match TRBD1. With V trimmed by 7 bases and J by 4 bases, 4 bases remained unmatched. From germline, CDR1 is MNHEY and CDR2 SVGEGT. The CDR3 is made up of 14 amino acids. The CDR3 here is CASIRQGGTGELFF. The CDR3 DNA is TGTGCCAGCATCCGACAGGGGGGCACCGGGGAGCTGTTTTTT.

This clonotype was observed once. The genes are TRBV10-3 and TRBJ2-5; D call uncertain. Trimming cost V 4 bases and J 5 bases, with 8 bases left between them. Per the germline V gene, CDR1 is ENHRY and CDR2 is SYGVKD. CDR3 size: 12 residues. The CDR3 coding sequence is TGTGCCATCAGTGCGTTAATGGAGACCCAGTACTTC. It specifies CAISALMETQYF.

Note on this clonotype: A much larger clone is a single base away; this may be a read error. Likely a read error: the CDR3 ends without its conserved phenylalanine or tryptophan. J is TRBJ1-2 and V is TRBV29-1; perhaps TRBD1 as D (5 bases). This CDR3 contains 11 residues. The germline V gene has CDR1 SQVTM and CDR2 ANQGSEA. The ends were cut back, 4 bases at V and 6 bases at J, with 9 bases in the middle. CDR3 sequence reads: CSVAGGDGYTL. The CDR3, as DNA: TGCAGCGTTGCGGGGGGTGATGGCTACACCCTC.

About this clonotype itself: Because the CDR3 is missing its conserved closing phenylalanine or tryptophan, this is likely a read error. The chain uses TRBV5-4 and TRBJ2-2; TRBD2 matches at 9 bases. This CDR3 is built from 15 residues. Germline-derived CDR1 and CDR2 are SGHNT and YYREEE (reference sequence). V gave up 2 bases and J gave up 6 bases; unmatched junction bases: 5. CDR3 sequence reads: CASSFMAGGPGELFV. CDR3 sequence (DNA): TGTGCCAGCAGCTTCATGGCGGGAGGGCCCGGGGAGCTGTTTGTT.

Comments on this clonotype: A much larger clone sits a single nucleotide away, making a read error possible. The chain combines TRBV6-6 with TRBJ2-2; D perhaps matches TRBD1 (6 bases). The CDR3 loop spans 15 amino acids. Germline assignment: CDR1 MNHNY and CDR2 SVGAGI (reference sequence). V was cut by 2 bases and J by 4 bases, with 11 bases left in between. CDR3 nucleotides: TGTGCCAGCAGTTACCCCAGGGGCGGCACCGGGGAGCTGTTTTTT. Amino acid sequence: CASSYPRGGTGELFF.

This clonotype came up many times. V is TRBV4-1 and J is TRBJ2-7; D is perhaps TRBD2 (6 bases). Germline assignment: CDR1 MGHRA and CDR2 YSYEKL. V was pared by 0 bases and J by 3 bases, with 12 bases between. This CDR3 spans 15 amino acids. CDR3 sequence (DNA): TGCGCCAGCAGCCAAGATCCGGGAGTTGGCTACGAGCAGTACTTC. It codes for CASSQDPGVGYEQYF.

Note on this clonotype: A single base separates this from a much larger clone, so it may be a read error. This chain joins TRBV29-1 and TRBJ1-2; unclear D gene. The CDR3 runs to 14 residues. Trimming took off 7 bases at V and 1 base at J, with 16 bases between the two ends. Germline CDR1 and CDR2: SQVTM and ANQGSEA. The CDR3 is CSDVQQSYNYGYTF. The DNA of the CDR3 is TGCAGCGATGTCCAACAGAGTTATAACTATGGCTACACCTTC.

The chain carries TRBV18 and TRBJ1-2; D is perhaps TRBD1 (6 bases). Germline V gene lookup returns CDR1 KGHSH and CDR2 LQKENI. Trimming removed 2 bases at V and 7 bases at J, with 20 bases between. CDR3 length: 16 amino acids. Here the CDR3 reads CASSPARRGTALGYTF. The CDR3, as DNA: TGTGCCAGCTCACCAGCCCGCAGGGGAACAGCCCTTGGCTACACCTTC.

To note about this clonotype: One end of the junction varies from germline; a read error may be responsible. The chain joins TRBV29-1 to TRBJ2-7, with 10 bases fitting TRBD1. CDR1 and CDR2 (germline): SQVTM, ANQGSEA. The CDR3 runs 9 residues. CDR3 in amino acids: CSAGTGASW. For the CDR3, the DNA is TGCAGCGCCGGGACAGGGGCCTCCTGG.